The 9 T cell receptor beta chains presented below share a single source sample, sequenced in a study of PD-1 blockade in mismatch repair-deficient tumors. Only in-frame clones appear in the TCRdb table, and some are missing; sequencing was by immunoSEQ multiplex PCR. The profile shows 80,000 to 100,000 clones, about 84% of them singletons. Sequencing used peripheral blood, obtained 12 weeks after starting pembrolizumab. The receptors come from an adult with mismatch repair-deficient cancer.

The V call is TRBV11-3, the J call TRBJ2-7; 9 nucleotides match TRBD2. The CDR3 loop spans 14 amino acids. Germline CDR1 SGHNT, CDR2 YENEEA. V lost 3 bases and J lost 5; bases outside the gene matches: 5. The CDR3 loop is CASSFGGRAHEQYF. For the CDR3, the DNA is TGTGCCAGCAGCTTCGGCGGGAGGGCCCACGAGCAGTACTTC.

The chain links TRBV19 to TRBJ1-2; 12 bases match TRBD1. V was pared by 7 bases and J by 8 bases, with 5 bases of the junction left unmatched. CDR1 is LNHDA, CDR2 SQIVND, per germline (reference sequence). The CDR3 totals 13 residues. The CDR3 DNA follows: TGTGCCAGTAAGGGACAGGGGGCGCGCGGCTACACCTTC. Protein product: CASKGQGARGYTF.

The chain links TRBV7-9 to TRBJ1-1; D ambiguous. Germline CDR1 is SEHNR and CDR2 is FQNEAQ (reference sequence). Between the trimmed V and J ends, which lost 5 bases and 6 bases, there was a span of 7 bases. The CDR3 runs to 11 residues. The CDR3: CASSLAAEAFF. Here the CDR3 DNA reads TGTGCCAGCAGCCTCGCGGCTGAAGCTTTCTTT.

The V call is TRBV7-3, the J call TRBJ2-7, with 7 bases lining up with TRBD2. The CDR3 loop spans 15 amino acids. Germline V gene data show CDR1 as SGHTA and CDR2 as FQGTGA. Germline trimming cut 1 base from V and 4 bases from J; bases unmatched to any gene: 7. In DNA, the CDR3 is TGTGCCAGCAGCTTAATGGGCAGCGGGGAATACGAGCAGTACTTC. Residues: CASSLMGSGEYEQYF.

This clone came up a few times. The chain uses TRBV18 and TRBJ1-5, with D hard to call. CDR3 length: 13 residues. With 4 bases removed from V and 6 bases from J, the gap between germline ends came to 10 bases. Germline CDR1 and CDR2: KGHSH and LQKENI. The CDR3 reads CASSQGHGQPQHF. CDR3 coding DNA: TGTGCCAGCTCACAGGGTCACGGTCAGCCCCAGCATTTT.

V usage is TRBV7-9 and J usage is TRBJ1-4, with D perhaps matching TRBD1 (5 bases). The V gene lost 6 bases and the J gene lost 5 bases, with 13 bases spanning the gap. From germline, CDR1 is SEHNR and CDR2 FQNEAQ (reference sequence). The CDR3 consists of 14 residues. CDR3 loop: CASRPKGLNEKLFF. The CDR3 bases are TGTGCCAGCAGACCCAAGGGGCTGAATGAAAAACTGTTTTTT.

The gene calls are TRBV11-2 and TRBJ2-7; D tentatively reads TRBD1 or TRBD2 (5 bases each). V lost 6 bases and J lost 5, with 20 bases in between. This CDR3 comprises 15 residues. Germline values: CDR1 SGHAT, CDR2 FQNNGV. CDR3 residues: CASSPRGLFDDEQYF. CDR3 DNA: TGTGCCAGCAGTCCCCGGGGCCTCTTCGACGACGAGCAGTACTTC.

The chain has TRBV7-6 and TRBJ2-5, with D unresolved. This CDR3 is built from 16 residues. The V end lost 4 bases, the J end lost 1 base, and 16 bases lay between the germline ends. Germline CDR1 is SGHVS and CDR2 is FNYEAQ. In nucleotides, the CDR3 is TGTGCCAGCAGCTCCCCTCCGTCCGGGTCCCAAGAGACCCAGTACTTC. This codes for CASSSPPSGSQETQYF.

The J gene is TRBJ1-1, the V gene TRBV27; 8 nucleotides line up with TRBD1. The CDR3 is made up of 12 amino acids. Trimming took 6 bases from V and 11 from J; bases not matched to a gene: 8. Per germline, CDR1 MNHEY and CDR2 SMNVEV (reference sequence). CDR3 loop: CASSPLTGEAFF. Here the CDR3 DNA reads TGTGCCAGCAGCCCATTGACAGGGGAGGCTTTCTTT.